This TCR beta chain was obtained from a study of cytomegalovirus exposure and HLA in healthy donors (dated by TCRdb to about 2017). For the study in its entirety: In an earlier analysis of 587 of the donors, roughly 300 Gb of sequence data and 90 million to 120 million unique TCR beta sequences from roughly 190 million T cells were reported. An early release that covered fewer than 750 HLA-typed donors contained around 330 gigabases of sequencing data and around 80 million unique TCR sequences. Of the approximately 400 genotyped donors, roughly 76% were placed in the genetic ancestry cluster associated with self-reported Caucasian donors. The study aimed to test whether signatures of past pathogen exposure could be identified by cataloging public T cell receptors. The study profiled the T cell repertoires of 500 to 800 subjects by immunosequencing and related them to cytomegalovirus serostatus. Besides the first cohort of roughly 660 subjects, a separate validation cohort made up of 95 to 150 different subjects was used. The study combined high-throughput TCR immunosequencing, statistical association of individual TCRs with disease status, and machine learning to predict cytomegalovirus infection status. In a later analysis, previously published TCR beta repertoires from about 640 donors were re-analyzed and high-resolution HLA genotyping was added so that TCR occurrence patterns could be studied. Rather than using new phenotypic data, the later analysis identified candidate immune exposures from TCR beta sequences and from how often those sequences occurred across donors. In an earlier analysis of 500 to 650 of the donors, high-throughput TCR beta sequencing was used to judge whether each TCR beta V gene segment behaved as functional or pseudogenic. Alongside the repertoire data, information on donor age, sex, ethnicity and CMV serostatus was compiled. A later genetic analysis took genome-wide SNP genotypes for about 65% of the 666 donors and used that subset as a discovery cohort. Every repertoire in the discovery cohort had been generated on one and the same sequencing platform. HLA typing included class I and class II loci at four-digit resolution. Typing coverage varied by locus: about 629-630 donors for A, B, C, DRB1 and DQB1; some 520 for DQA1; over 600 for DPA1; 450 to 480 for DPB1. Roughly 5 DR-DQ haplotypes were handled as single units for association and clustering, since linkage in the cohort was strong. Among 300 to 450 genotyped donors of the cohort, an average of about 240,000 unique TCR beta nucleotide sequences were sequenced per donor, about a sixth of them non-productive. Overall results and qualifications from the work: A later analysis found that most CMV-associated TCR beta chains appeared HLA-restricted, with HLA associations seemingly driven largely by CMV exposure. A cluster of highly shared sequence variants was judged likely to be a technical artifact of the sequencing pipeline. Linkage disequilibrium might explain the correlated functional status among segregating V segments, but an unknown experimental factor could not be ruled out. The study gave a list of 150 to 200 TCR beta chains associated with cytomegalovirus. It was suggested by the authors that the approach could potentially be generalized to other disease states and immunological phenotypes. When HLA alleles, especially DR and DQ, strongly co-occurred, TCR associations were difficult to assign to individual alleles. A further reported finding was that TCR beta sequences accurately predicted the HLA-A and HLA-B alleles for most subjects in the first cohort. In vitro tests confirmed that a few of the cytomegalovirus-associated TCR beta chains recognize cytomegalovirus antigens. In a later analysis, 15,000 to 20,000 TCR beta sequences were associated with specific HLA alleles at a false discovery rate of 0.05. In a later analysis, the rate of TCR association differed among HLA loci, with DRB1 alleles having the most associated TCRs and HLA-C alleles having the fewest. In both the original and validation cohorts, the classifier was reported to diagnose cytomegalovirus status with high specificity and sensitivity. Sequencing depth was assumed to be roughly uniform across donors in the presence/absence analyses, though that assumption may not hold. A later genetic analysis associated a missense DCLRE1C variant with V-gene and J-gene trimming of TCR beta chains, and an independent cohort replicated the association. A later analysis reported that several top co-occurrence clusters appeared linked to parvovirus B19, influenza, CMV and Epstein-Barr virus. In an earlier analysis of around 600 of the donors, most TCR beta V segments appeared in productive rearrangements about 90% or about 30% of the time, broadly matching IMGT annotations. HLA typing was unavailable for some donors at each locus, so association tests used only the typed subset. Most TCR sequences were observed very rarely across donors, whereas some public TCRs were present in many individuals. This cohort had only TCR beta chains sequenced, and the lack of alpha or paired-chain data limited which features could be detected. Compared with the approximately 700-donor mean, donors in an Asian-associated ancestry cluster had fewer N-insertions in productive TCRs, according to a later genetic analysis. The only immune exposure information available for the cohort was CMV serostatus. In a later analysis, HLA-associated TCR beta chains showed more clonal expansion and lower generation probabilities than non-associated chains that were equally common. The earlier analysis of fewer than 750 of the donors excluded some 15 rarely observed V segments, including chromosome 9 orphons, because counts were too low.

The cohort comprised several hundred healthy bone marrow donors. At the time of sampling, all cohort members were nominally healthy, though unrecorded immune exposures were likely present. CMV serostatus was recorded as positive for some 300 and negative for about half of the 666 cohort members, whereas no CMV serostatus was recorded for the donor in question. A peripheral blood sample was provided by each donor, and peripheral blood mononuclear cells were used for TCR beta sequencing. The Qiagen DNeasy Blood Extraction Kit was used to extract genomic DNA from the blood cell samples. Library generation was performed with the immunoSEQ multiplex PCR assay. For the multiplex PCR, a mixture combining 60 forward primers for TCR Vbeta segments and 13 reverse primers for TCR Jbeta segments was used. Amplification of the CDR3 region of rearranged TCR beta genes was performed with a multiplex PCR assay on genomic DNA. Amplified TCR beta libraries were sequenced as 87-base-pair reads on the Illumina HiSeq System. As for how the authors treated the data: Across the 700 or so repertoires, a later analysis counted tens of millions of unique TCR beta chains, 9.5 million to 13 million of which were shared by at least two donors. A nearest-neighbor algorithm error-corrected the raw reads and collapsed the reads into unique sequences, merging closely related sequences to remove PCR and sequencing errors. V, D and J gene segments were assigned by aligning CDR3 sequences to IMGT reference sequences. Each retained sequence needed at least a six-nucleotide match to both a V gene segment and a J gene segment. A rearrangement was called productive if the CDR3 had no stop codons and remained in frame with V and J, and every other rearrangement was called non-productive. Following IMGT convention, CDR3 was defined as the stretch from the second conserved V-encoded cysteine up to the conserved J-encoded phenylalanine. The earlier analysis of about 530 of the donors excluded any sequence lacking an unambiguous match to a single V gene segment. In an earlier analysis of several hundred of the donors, V segments were called functional above 56.7% productive rearrangements and were called segregating when the between-donor standard deviation exceeded 5%. A statistical classification framework was built for diagnosing cytomegalovirus status from the catalog of TCR beta chain sequences. A later analysis assigned V and J genes by comparing TCR nucleotide sequences with IMGT/GENE-DB human TR gene sequences. In a later analysis, CDR3 sequences and most-parsimonious VDJ recombination scenarios were assigned using the TCRdist pipeline. In a later analysis, every TCR beta chain was defined by the combination of its CDR3 amino acid sequence and its V-gene family, and reads without a unique V-gene family were dropped. As a way to deal with suspected cross-contamination and a sequencing artifact, a later analysis dropped approximately 570 nucleotide sequences that were highly shared and had low generation probability. In a later analysis, a clonal expansion index for each public chain was calculated from normalized within-repertoire ranks of inferred template counts. In a later analysis, generation probabilities were computed with a VDJ recombination model fitted to out-of-frame rearrangements, and the resulting probabilities were checked against IGoR. Hypergeometric tests were used in a later analysis to score TCR-TCR, TCR-HLA and TCR-CMV co-occurrence, with a repertoire-size bias correction applied to the TCR pairs. False discovery rates were estimated in a later analysis by permuting HLA or CMV assignments 20 times. In a later analysis, co-occurring TCRs were grouped using DBSCAN, and TCRdist sequence similarity was added for clustering within HLA-allele-positive subsets. Co-occurrence clustering excluded repertoires with fewer than 30,000 or more than 120,000 public chains, plus five with anomalous nucleotide sharing. Not all clones reach the TCRdb copy of this immuneACCESS table, which keeps in-frame sequences only. Checked studies attribute under half of the gap to unresolved V genes and leave the rest unexplained. For V, J and clone size, that table is used; D and trimming come from the DNA. This sample holds around 150,000 clones; roughly 75% were observed only once. Over 4% of the sample is taken by the ten largest.

This clone was found a few times. Its antigen is currently not known. No per-base quality is available; no much larger clone lies one base away. Sequencing was performed on PBMCs. The sequence was collected from a man aged 25-40 years in good health.

The CDR3 region: CASSPGTDDLRVDEQYF. The DNA reads TGTGCCAGCAGTCCCGGGACAGACGACCTTCGGGTAGACGAGCAGTACTTC. Here the chain combines TRBV28 and TRBJ2-5, and TRBD1 matches 7 of the central bases. The DNA end is a closer match to TRBJ2-7, so the J assignment may be wrong. Inclusive of the bounding cysteine and phenylalanine, the CDR3 is 17 residues long. Left in the record is the CDR3 DNA by itself, 51 bases read in frame from the first base. Reading the germline V gene gives CDR1 MDHEN and CDR2 SYDVKM.